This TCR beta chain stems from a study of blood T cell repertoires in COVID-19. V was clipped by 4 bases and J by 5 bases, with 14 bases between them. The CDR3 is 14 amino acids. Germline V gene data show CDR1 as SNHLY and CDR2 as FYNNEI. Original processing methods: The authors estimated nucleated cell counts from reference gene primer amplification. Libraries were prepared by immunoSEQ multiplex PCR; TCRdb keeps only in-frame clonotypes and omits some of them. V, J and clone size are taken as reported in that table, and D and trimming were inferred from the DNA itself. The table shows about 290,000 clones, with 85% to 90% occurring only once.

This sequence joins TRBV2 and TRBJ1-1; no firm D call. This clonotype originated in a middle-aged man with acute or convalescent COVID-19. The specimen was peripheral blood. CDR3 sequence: CASSGNTVSTEAFF. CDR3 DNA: TGTGCCAGCAGTGGTAATACAGTCAGTACTGAAGCTTTCTTT. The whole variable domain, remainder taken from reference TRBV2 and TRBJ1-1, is EPEVTQTPSHQVTQMGQEVILRCVPISNHLYFYWYRQILGQKVEFLVSFYNNEISEKSEIFDDQFSVERPDGSNFTLKIRSTKLEDSAMYFCASSGNTVSTEAFFGQGTRLTVV.